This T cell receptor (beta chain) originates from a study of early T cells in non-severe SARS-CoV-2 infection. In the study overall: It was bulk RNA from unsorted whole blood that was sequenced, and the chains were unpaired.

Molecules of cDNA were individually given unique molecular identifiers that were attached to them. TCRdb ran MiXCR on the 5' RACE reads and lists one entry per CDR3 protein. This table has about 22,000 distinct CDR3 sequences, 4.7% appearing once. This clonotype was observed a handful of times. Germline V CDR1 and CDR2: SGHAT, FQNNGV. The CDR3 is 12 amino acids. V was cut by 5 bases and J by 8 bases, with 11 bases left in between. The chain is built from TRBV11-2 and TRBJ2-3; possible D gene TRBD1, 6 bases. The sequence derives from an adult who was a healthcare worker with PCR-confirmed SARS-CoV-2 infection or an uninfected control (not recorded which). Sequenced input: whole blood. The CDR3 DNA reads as TGTGCCAGCAGCCCGGGACAACCTACGCAGTATTTT. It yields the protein CASSPGQPTQYF.